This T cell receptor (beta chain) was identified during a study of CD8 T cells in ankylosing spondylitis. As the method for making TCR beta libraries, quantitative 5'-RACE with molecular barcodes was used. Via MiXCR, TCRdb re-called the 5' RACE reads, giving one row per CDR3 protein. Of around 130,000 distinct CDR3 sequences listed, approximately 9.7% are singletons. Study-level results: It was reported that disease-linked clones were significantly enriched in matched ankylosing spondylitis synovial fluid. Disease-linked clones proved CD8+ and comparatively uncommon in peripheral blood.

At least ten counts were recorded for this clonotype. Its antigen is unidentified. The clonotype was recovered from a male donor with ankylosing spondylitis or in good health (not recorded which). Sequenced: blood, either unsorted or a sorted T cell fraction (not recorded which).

The CDR3 loop reads CASSWEGTQYF. The CDR3 DNA follows: TGTGCCAGCAGTTGGGAGGGGACCCAGTACTTC. This rearrangement joins TRBV5-6 to TRBJ2-5, with 7 bases matching TRBD2. J was trimmed by 7 bases and V by 5 bases; bases with no gene match: 2. CDR3 length: 11 amino acids. Germline CDR1 is SGHDT and CDR2 is YYEEEE. Filled out from reference TRBV5-6 and TRBJ2-5, the complete variable domain reads DAGVTQSPTHLIKTRGQQVTLRCSPKSGHDTVSWYQQALGQGPQFIFQYYEEEERQRGNFPDRFSGHQFPNYSSELNVNALLLGDSALYLCASSWEGTQYFGPGTRLLVL.